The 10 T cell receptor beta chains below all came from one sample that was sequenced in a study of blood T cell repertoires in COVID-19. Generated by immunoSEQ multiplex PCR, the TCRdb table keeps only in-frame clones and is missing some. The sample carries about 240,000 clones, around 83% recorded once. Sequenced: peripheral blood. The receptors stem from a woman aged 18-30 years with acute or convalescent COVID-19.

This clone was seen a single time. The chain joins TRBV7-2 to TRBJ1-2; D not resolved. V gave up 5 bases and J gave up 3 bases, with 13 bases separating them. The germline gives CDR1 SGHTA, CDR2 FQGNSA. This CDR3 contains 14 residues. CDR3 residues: CASSPQATDYGYTF. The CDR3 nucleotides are TGTGCCAGCAGCCCCCAGGCGACGGACTATGGCTACACCTTC.

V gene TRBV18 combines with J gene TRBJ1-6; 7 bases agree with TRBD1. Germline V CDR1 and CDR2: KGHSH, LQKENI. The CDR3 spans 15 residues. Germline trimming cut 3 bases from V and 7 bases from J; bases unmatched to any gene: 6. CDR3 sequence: CASSPAQGRNSPLHF. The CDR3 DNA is TGTGCCAGCTCACCTGCACAGGGGCGGAATTCACCCCTCCACTTT.

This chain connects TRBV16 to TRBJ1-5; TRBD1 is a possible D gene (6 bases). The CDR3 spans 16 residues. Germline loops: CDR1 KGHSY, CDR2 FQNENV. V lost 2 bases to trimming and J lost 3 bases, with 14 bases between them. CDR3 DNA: TGTGCCAGCAGCCAAACAATTGGACAGTTCAATCAGCCCCAGCATTTT. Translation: CASSQTIGQFNQPQHF.

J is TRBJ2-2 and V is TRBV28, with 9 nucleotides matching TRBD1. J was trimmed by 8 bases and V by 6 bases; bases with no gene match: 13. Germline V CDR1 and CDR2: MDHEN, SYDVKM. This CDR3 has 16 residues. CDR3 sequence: CASRSWEQGASGELFF. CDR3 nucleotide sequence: TGTGCCAGCAGATCGTGGGAACAGGGGGCGTCTGGGGAGCTGTTTTTT. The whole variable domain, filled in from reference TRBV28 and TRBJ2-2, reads DVKVTQSSRYLVKRTGEKVFLECVQDMDHENMFWYRQDPGLGLRLIYFSYDVKMKEKGDIPEGYSVSREKKERFSLILESASTNQTSMYLCASRSWEQGASGELFFGEGSRLTVL.

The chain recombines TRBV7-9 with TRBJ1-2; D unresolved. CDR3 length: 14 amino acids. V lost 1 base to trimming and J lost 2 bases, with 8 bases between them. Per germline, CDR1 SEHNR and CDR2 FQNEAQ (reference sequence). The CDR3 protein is CASSLVVGNYGYTF. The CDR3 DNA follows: TGTGCCAGCAGCTTAGTTGTCGGGAACTATGGCTACACCTTC.

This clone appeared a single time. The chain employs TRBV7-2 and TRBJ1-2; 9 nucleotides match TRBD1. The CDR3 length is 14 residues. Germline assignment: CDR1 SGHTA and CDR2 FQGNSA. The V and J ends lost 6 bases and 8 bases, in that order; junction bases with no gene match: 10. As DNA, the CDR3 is TGTGCCAGCAGTGAAACAGGGGGCGTAGGCGGCTACACCTTC. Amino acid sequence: CASSETGGVGGYTF.

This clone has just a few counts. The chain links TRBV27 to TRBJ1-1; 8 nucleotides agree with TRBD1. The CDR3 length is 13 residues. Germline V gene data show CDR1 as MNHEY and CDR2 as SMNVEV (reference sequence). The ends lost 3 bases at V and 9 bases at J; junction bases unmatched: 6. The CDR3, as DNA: TGTGCCAGCAGTTTGGGTGGCAGGGGGCAAGCTTTCTTT. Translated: CASSLGGRGQAFF.

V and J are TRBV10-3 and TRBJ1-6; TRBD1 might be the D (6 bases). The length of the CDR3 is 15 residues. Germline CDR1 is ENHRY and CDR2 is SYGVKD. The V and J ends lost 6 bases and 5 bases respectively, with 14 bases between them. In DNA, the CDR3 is TGTGCCATCAGCTCGGACAGCTCGAATAATTCACCCCTCCACTTT. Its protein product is CAISSDSSNNSPLHF.

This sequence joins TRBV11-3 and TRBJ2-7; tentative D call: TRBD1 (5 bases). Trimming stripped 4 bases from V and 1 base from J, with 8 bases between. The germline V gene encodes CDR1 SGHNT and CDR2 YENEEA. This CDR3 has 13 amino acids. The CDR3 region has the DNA TGTGCCAGCAGCTCGACAGCTTCCTACGAGCAGTACTTC. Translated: CASSSTASYEQYF.

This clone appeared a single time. In nucleotides, the CDR3 is TGTGCCAGCAGTGAGACTACAGGGGGGGGCACAGATACGCAGTATTTT. This sequence encodes CASSETTGGGTDTQYF. V gene TRBV6-1 combines with J gene TRBJ2-3; D might be TRBD1 (8 bases). In germline, CDR1 is MNHNS, CDR2 SASEGT. The ends were cut back, 3 bases at V and 1 base at J, with 14 bases in the middle. This CDR3 comprises 16 residues.